This T cell receptor beta chain appears in the sequencing data of a study of regulatory T cells. Amplification used 52 TRBV primers and 13 TRBJ primers. The data were produced by immunoSEQ multiplex PCR, yet TCRdb's version contains in-frame clones alone and is incomplete. The profile covers roughly 32,000 clones, with 89% appearing a single time and over 2% taken by the ten largest. Findings and caveats of the study: Hydrophobic residues at CDR3 positions 6 and 7 were enriched in conventional CD4+ T cells of CD3G-deficient patients. Patient repertoires had restricted TRB V-J pairs and skewed V and J usage, most in Tregs.

About this clone: The antigen remains undetermined.

Autoimmunity was present in every CD3G-deficient patient, worse in two. At testing, patients were 2 to 39 years old, with reduced naive and increased memory T-cell proportions. CD4+ cells were sorted into CD25-high CD127-low regulatory cells and CD25-low CD127-high conventional cells. Trimming took 1 base from V and 0 from J, leaving 11 bases between them. This CDR3 spans 15 amino acids. Germline CDR1 SGHRS, CDR2 YFSETQ. The sequenced material came from conventional CD4+ T cells sorted from blood. This TCR derives from a person aged 18 to 35 with CD3G deficiency. This chain connects TRBV5-1 to TRBJ2-7; D possibly corresponds to TRBD1 (5 bases). DNA of the CDR3: TGCGCCAGCAGCTTGTCGGCAGGGCGCTCCTACGAGCAGTACTTC. This translates into CASSLSAGRSYEQYF.